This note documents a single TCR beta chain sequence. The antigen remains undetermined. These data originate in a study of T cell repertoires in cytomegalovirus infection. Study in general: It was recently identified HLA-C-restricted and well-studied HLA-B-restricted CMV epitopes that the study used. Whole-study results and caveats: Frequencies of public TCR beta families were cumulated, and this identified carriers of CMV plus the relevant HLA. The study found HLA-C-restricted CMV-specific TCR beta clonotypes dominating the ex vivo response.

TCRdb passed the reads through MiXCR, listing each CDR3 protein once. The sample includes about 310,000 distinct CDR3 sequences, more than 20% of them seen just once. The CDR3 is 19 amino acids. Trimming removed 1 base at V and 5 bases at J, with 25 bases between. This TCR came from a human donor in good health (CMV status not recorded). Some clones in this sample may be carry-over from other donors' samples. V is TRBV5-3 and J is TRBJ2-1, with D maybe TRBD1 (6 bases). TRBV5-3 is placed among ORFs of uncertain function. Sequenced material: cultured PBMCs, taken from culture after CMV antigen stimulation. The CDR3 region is CARSLIKSPRRTANNEQFF. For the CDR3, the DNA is TGTGCCAGAAGCTTGATCAAAAGCCCTAGGAGGACAGCCAACAATGAGCAGTTCTTC.